This TCR beta chain came from a study of blood T cell repertoires in COVID-19. Those who participated ranged in age from about 18 to 95 years and resided in under 25 US areas. Per germline, CDR1 KGHSH and CDR2 LQKENI. The CDR3 spans 15 residues. Trimming removed 3 bases at V and 6 bases at J, with 18 bases between. Produced via immunoSEQ multiplex PCR; TCRdb's table is partial and in-frame only. The sample consists of about 140,000 clones, over 80% of them appearing once. The clonotype comes from a man in his fifties or sixties who had recovered from COVID-19. The sequenced sample consisted of PBMCs or T cells enriched from blood (not recorded which). The V gene is TRBV18, the J gene TRBJ2-7, with D perhaps matching TRBD1 (5 bases). The CDR3 reads CASSPARWAGREQYF. The CDR3 DNA follows: TGTGCCAGCTCACCTGCGAGATGGGCAGGGCGCGAGCAGTACTTC.